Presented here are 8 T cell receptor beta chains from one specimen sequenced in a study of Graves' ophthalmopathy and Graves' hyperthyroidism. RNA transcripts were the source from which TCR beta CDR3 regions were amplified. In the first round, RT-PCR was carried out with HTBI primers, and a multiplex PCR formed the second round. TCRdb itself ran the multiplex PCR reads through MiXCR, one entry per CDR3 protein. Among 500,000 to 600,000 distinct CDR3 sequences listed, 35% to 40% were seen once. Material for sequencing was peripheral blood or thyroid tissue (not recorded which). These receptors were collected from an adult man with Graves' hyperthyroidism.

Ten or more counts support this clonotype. CDR3: CASSQGQGARTGELFF. CDR3 coding DNA: TGTGCCAGCAGCCAGGGACAGGGGGCGAGGACCGGGGAGCTGTTTTTT. The rearrangement links TRBV4-2 to TRBJ2-2; 12 bases map to TRBD1. V lost 3 bases and J lost 5; bases outside the gene matches: 4. This CDR3 has 16 amino acids. Germline V gives CDR1 LGHNA, CDR2 YNFKEQ.

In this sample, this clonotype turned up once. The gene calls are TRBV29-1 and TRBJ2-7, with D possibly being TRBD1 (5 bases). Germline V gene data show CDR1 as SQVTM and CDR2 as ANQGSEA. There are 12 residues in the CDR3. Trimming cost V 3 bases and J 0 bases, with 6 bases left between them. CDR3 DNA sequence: TGCAGCGTTGAGACAGCCTCCTACGAGCAGTACTTC. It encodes CSVETASYEQYF.

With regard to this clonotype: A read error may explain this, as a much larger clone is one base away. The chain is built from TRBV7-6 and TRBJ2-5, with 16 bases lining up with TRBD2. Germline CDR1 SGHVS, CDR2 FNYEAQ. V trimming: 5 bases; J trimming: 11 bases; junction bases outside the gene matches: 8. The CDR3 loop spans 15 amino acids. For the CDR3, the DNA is TGTGCCAGCAGCCCGGGGACTAGCGGGGGGGCCAATCAGTACTTC. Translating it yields CASSPGTSGGANQYF.

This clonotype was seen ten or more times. The CDR3 here is CASSLGTGTHNSPLHF. CDR3 DNA: TGTGCCAGCAGCCTTGGGACAGGGACACATAATTCACCCCTCCACTTT. The V gene is TRBV5-8, the J gene TRBJ1-6; 9 nucleotides align to TRBD1. Trimming cost V 4 bases and J 5 bases; bases outside gene matches: 7. Germline CDR1 is SGHTS and CDR2 is YDEGEE. This CDR3 spans 16 amino acids.

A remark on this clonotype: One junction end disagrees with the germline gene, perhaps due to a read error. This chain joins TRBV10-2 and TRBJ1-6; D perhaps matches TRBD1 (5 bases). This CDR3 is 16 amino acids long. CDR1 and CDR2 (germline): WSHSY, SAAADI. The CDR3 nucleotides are TGCGTCAGCTTTGAGGGAGGGGATTTATCTAATTCACCCCTCCACTTT. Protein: CVSFEGGDLSNSPLHF.

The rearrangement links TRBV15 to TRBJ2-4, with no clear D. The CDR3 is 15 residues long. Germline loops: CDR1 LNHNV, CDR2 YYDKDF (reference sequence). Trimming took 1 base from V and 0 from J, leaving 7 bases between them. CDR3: CATSRAGIAKNIQYF. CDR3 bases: TGTGCCACCAGCAGAGCAGGAATAGCCAAAAACATTCAGTACTTC.

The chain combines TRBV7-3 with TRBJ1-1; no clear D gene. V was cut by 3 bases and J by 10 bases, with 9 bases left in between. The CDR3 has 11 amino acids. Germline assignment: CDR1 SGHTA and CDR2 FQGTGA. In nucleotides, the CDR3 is TGTGCCAGCAGCTTGAGGCGGGGAGCTTTCTTT. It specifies CASSLRRGAFF.

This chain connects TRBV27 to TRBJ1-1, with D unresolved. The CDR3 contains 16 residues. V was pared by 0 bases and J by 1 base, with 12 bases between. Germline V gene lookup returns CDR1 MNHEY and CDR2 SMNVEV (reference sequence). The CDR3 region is CASSLSGRQENTEAFF. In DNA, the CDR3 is TGTGCCAGCAGTTTATCAGGGCGGCAGGAGAACACTGAAGCTTTCTTT.